One and the same sample provided the 25 T cell receptor beta chains below, sequenced in a study of T-cell reconstitution after alpha-beta-depleted transplantation in children (dated by TCRdb to the mid-2010s). Library preparation used PCR. For sequencing, an Illumina HiSeq 2500 was employed. Molecular barcoding was employed in the preparation of TCR libraries, with unique molecular identifiers being used to normalize TCRbeta repertoire quantification. TCRdb ran its own pipeline on the public reads, namely fastp trimming at Q25 and MiXCR clone calling, and kept in-frame beta chains. Rows matching on CDR3 protein sequence are summarized as one entry with the most common DNA and genes. This sample holds about a million distinct CDR3 sequences; around 30% were observed only once. The ten largest make up over 25% of the sample. What this sample's treatment or condition label stands for: allogeneic hematopoietic cell transplantation with graft depleted of TCRalphabeta T cells and CD19 B cells.

Material: PBMCs, mostly from graft donor cells, obtained 360 days after TCRalphabeta/CD19-depleted stem cell transplant. The receptors come from a boy in the first two years of life who had a stem cell transplant for SCID, so the T cells may come from the graft donor.

The CDR3 region is CSARRQGANYGYTF. CDR3 in DNA: TGCAGTGCGAGAAGACAGGGGGCCAACTATGGCTACACCTTC. This sequence joins TRBV20-1 and TRBJ1-2; 10 positions agree with TRBD1. The CDR3 has 14 amino acids. V lost 6 bases to trimming and J lost 2 bases; unmatched junction nucleotides: 6. Germline loops: CDR1 DFQATT, CDR2 SNEGSKA (reference sequence).

The chain carries TRBV5-6 and TRBJ2-7, with 11 bases identical to TRBD1. Germline assignment: CDR1 SGHDT and CDR2 YYEEEE. This CDR3 comprises 15 residues. The junction had 6 bases not matched to a gene; V was cut back by 1 base and J by 6 bases. As DNA, the CDR3 is TGTGCCAGCAGCTTGTACGGGACAGGGGGAGGCGAGCAGTACTTC. Protein product: CASSLYGTGGGEQYF.

CDR3 DNA: TGCAGTGCCCTAGGCCCTTTAGCCAAAAACATTCAGTACTTC. It is translated as CSALGPLAKNIQYF. This chain joins TRBV20-1 and TRBJ2-4; D not certain. CDR3 length equals 14 residues. V shed 6 bases and J shed 0 bases, with 12 bases lying between them. Germline V CDR1 and CDR2: DFQATT, SNEGSKA (reference sequence).

The gene calls are TRBV6-1 and TRBJ2-3; D is unclear. The ends were cut back, 6 bases at V and 0 bases at J, with 22 bases in the middle. This CDR3 is built from 18 residues. CDR1 is MNHNS, CDR2 SASEGT, per germline. This chain's CDR3 is CASSLDPITDLSTDTQYF. The CDR3 nucleotides are TGTGCCAGCAGCTTGGACCCGATTACTGACTTAAGCACAGATACGCAGTATTTT.

The rearrangement links TRBV12-3 or TRBV12-4 to TRBJ2-7, with D possibly being TRBD2 (7 bases). Trimming removed 6 bases from V and 3 bases from J, with 18 bases in between. This CDR3 spans 15 amino acids. DNA for the CDR3: TGTGCCAGCAGCCCAAGCGGGACACCCGTCTACGAGCAGTACTTC. This gives the protein CASSPSGTPVYEQYF.

This clonotype was counted only a few times. The chain combines TRBV5-1 with TRBJ1-1; maybe TRBD1 (5 bases). Germline CDR1 and CDR2: SGHRS and YFSETQ. Trimming removed 4 bases at V and 6 bases at J, with 13 bases between. The CDR3 contains 13 residues. The CDR3 region is CASSPAGGSEAFF. In DNA form, the CDR3 reads TGCGCCAGCAGCCCTGCGGGGGGGTCTGAAGCTTTCTTT.

This clonotype was picked up a small number of times. This sequence joins TRBV12-3 or TRBV12-4 and TRBJ2-7; TRBD1 agrees at 7 bases. The V and J ends lost 6 bases and 5 bases, in that order; junction bases with no gene match: 4. CDR3 length equals 12 residues. CDR3 region: CASRQGLDEQYF. The CDR3 DNA sequence: TGTGCCAGCAGACAGGGGCTGGACGAGCAGTACTTC.

The J gene is TRBJ2-1, the V gene TRBV18, with 7 bases that match TRBD1. Germline CDR1 and CDR2: KGHSH and LQKENI. This CDR3 comprises 15 residues. The ends lost 2 bases at V and 6 bases at J; junction bases unmatched: 7. For the CDR3, the DNA is TGTGCCAGCTCACCAGTGACAGGGCCCAGCAATGAGCAGTTCTTC. This translates into CASSPVTGPSNEQFF.

This clonotype was seen repeatedly, ten times or more. V gene TRBV4-1 combines with J gene TRBJ2-5, with a weak D call TRBD1 (6 bases). The length of the CDR3 is 16 residues. Germline CDR1 MGHRA, CDR2 YSYEKL. V shed 1 base and J shed 1 base, with 13 bases lying between them. CDR3 DNA: TGCGCCAGCAGCCAAGTCGGAACAGGGTCCCAAGAGACCCAGTACTTC. The encoded protein is CASSQVGTGSQETQYF.

This clonotype has only a few counts. The gene calls are TRBV29-1 and TRBJ2-7, with 8 bases matching TRBD1. The germline gives CDR1 SQVTM, CDR2 ANQGSEA. V dropped 1 base and J dropped 7; count of bases not matched to a gene: 12. The CDR3 runs 15 residues. CDR3 nucleotides: TGCAGCGTTGAAGGGGACCGGGACAGGAGGAGAGAGCAGTACTTC. Amino acids: CSVEGDRDRRREQYF.

The V gene is TRBV28, the J gene TRBJ1-5; 7 bases agree with TRBD1. The CDR3 has 14 amino acids. The junction had 4 bases not matched to a gene; V was cut back by 5 bases and J by 3 bases. Germline values: CDR1 MDHEN, CDR2 SYDVKM. DNA for the CDR3: TGTGCCAGCAGTGAGGGGGCTCCCAATCAGCCCCAGCATTTT. It yields the protein CASSEGAPNQPQHF. Based on the CDR3 plus reference TRBV28 and TRBJ1-5, the full variable domain is DVKVTQSSRYLVKRTGEKVFLECVQDMDHENMFWYRQDPGLGLRLIYFSYDVKMKEKGDIPEGYSVSREKKERFSLILESASTNQTSMYLCASSEGAPNQPQHFGDGTRLSIL.

The J gene is TRBJ2-3, the V gene TRBV29-1, with D perhaps TRBD1 (5 bases). Germline-derived CDR1 and CDR2 are SQVTM and ANQGSEA. V was trimmed by 4 bases and J by 0 bases, leaving 8 bases between them. This CDR3 is built from 13 residues. CDR3 bases: TGCAGCGTTGCGAGACAGAGCACAGATACGCAGTATTTT. It yields the protein CSVARQSTDTQYF.

This chain joins TRBV7-2 and TRBJ2-7; D unresolved. The germline gives CDR1 SGHTA, CDR2 FQGNSA. CDR3 size: 11 residues. Trimming stripped 3 bases from V and 6 bases from J, with 6 bases between. CDR3 amino acids: CASSFSLEQYF. Here the CDR3 DNA reads TGTGCCAGCAGCTTCTCCCTCGAGCAGTACTTC.

This chain links TRBV5-1 with TRBJ2-5, with D hard to call. Trimming removed 0 bases from V and 4 bases from J, with 13 bases in between. This CDR3 region has 15 residues. Germline V gives CDR1 SGHRS, CDR2 YFSETQ. CDR3 protein: CASSLGIPLRETQYF. For the CDR3, the DNA is TGCGCCAGCAGCTTGGGGATCCCTCTTAGAGAGACCCAGTACTTC.

In this sample, this clonotype turned up a few times. J is TRBJ2-1 and V is TRBV20-1, with a tentative D call TRBD1 (6 bases). The V gene's germline CDR1 is DFQATT and CDR2 SNEGSKA (reference sequence). This CDR3 spans 14 amino acids. V lost 0 bases and J 4 bases, leaving 10 bases between the germline ends. The CDR3 sequence is CSARDVGQYNEQFF. In DNA form, the CDR3 reads TGCAGTGCTAGAGATGTCGGACAGTACAATGAGCAGTTCTTC.

This clonotype was counted between two and nine times. The chain employs TRBV29-1 and TRBJ2-3, with D perhaps TRBD1 (6 bases). V gave up 1 base and J gave up 4 bases, with 15 bases separating them. Germline V gene sequence: CDR1 SQVTM, CDR2 ANQGSEA. The CDR3 loop spans 15 amino acids. CDR3 loop: CSVEGVRGIADTQYF. CDR3 nucleotides: TGCAGCGTTGAAGGAGTAAGGGGGATCGCAGATACGCAGTATTTT.

The V and J genes are TRBV18 and TRBJ2-3; 8 positions match TRBD2. The CDR3 spans 19 residues. The germline V gene has CDR1 KGHSH and CDR2 LQKENI. Germline trimming cut 3 bases from V and 4 bases from J; bases unmatched to any gene: 18. The CDR3 sequence is CASSPNSRGKAGEADTQYF. In DNA form, the CDR3 reads TGTGCCAGCTCACCCAACTCGAGGGGGAAAGCGGGGGAAGCAGATACGCAGTATTTT.

The rearrangement joins TRBV12-3 or TRBV12-4 to TRBJ2-7; tentatively, D is TRBD1 (6 bases). The V and J ends lost 4 bases and 3 bases respectively, with 10 bases between them. This CDR3 has 13 amino acids. This chain's CDR3 is CASSWGHFYEQYF. The CDR3 nucleotides are TGTGCCAGCAGTTGGGGACATTTCTACGAGCAGTACTTC.

This chain joins TRBV20-1 and TRBJ2-4; possibly TRBD1 for D (5 bases). The CDR3 consists of 16 residues. Germline V gene lookup returns CDR1 DFQATT and CDR2 SNEGSKA (reference sequence). V dropped 6 bases and J dropped 0 bases, with 18 bases sitting between them. The CDR3 loop reads CSAAWAGFLAKNIQYF. The DNA of the CDR3 is TGCAGTGCCGCTTGGGCAGGGTTCCTAGCCAAAAACATTCAGTACTTC.

Only a few counts were recorded for this clonotype. The rearrangement uses TRBV6-5 and TRBJ1-6; D gene unclear. In germline, CDR1 is MNHEY, CDR2 SVGAGI. Trimming stripped 2 bases from V and 7 bases from J, with 9 bases between. This CDR3 is built from 14 residues. CDR3 amino acids: CASSYLSDNSPLHF. The CDR3 DNA reads TGTGCCAGCAGTTACCTGAGTGACAATTCACCCCTCCACTTT.

The gene calls are TRBV5-1 and TRBJ2-1; D is perhaps TRBD1 or TRBD2 (6 bases each). This CDR3 is built from 15 residues. CDR1 is SGHRS, CDR2 YFSETQ, per germline. The V gene lost 4 bases and the J gene lost 7 bases, with 18 bases spanning the gap. In DNA, the CDR3 is TGCGCCAGCAGCCTGGGGGCGGGACTGGCTAATGAGCAGTTCTTC. It specifies CASSLGAGLANEQFF.

This clonotype was recorded a few times. The chain carries TRBV5-1 and TRBJ2-3; 9 nucleotides line up with TRBD2. Germline-derived CDR1 and CDR2 are SGHRS and YFSETQ. The CDR3 is made up of 16 amino acids. V gave up 1 base and J gave up 0 bases; unmatched junction bases: 3. The CDR3 DNA sequence: TGCGCCAGCAGCTTGATAGCGGGGGCTAGCACAGATACGCAGTATTTT. It codes for CASSLIAGASTDTQYF.

This clonotype was detected a few times. The gene calls are TRBV20-1 and TRBJ2-7; D is tentatively TRBD1 or TRBD2 (6 bases each). Trimming took off 3 bases at V and 3 bases at J, with 18 bases between the two ends. Germline V gene data show CDR1 as DFQATT and CDR2 as SNEGSKA (reference sequence). This CDR3 is built from 15 residues. CDR3: CSASELTGAHYEQYF. DNA for the CDR3: TGCAGTGCTAGCGAGCTTACGGGGGCCCACTACGAGCAGTACTTC.

The chain combines TRBV20-1 with TRBJ2-7; D gene unclear. Germline V gives CDR1 DFQATT, CDR2 SNEGSKA (reference sequence). This CDR3 comprises 13 residues. The germline V and J ends were trimmed by 0 bases and 5 bases, with 11 bases remaining between them. The CDR3 region has the DNA TGCAGTGCTAGAGATCCCCCAAGACACGAGCAGTACTTC. This sequence encodes CSARDPPRHEQYF.

There are a few counts of this clonotype. The rearrangement joins TRBV3-1 to TRBJ2-3, with a tentative D call TRBD2 (7 bases). This CDR3 has 17 amino acids. V was cut by 0 bases and J by 4 bases, with 17 bases left in between. Germline V gives CDR1 LGHDT, CDR2 YNNKEL (reference sequence). This chain's CDR3 is CASSQEDLGGPADTQYF. As DNA, the CDR3 is TGTGCCAGCAGCCAAGAAGATTTGGGGGGGCCGGCAGATACGCAGTATTTT.